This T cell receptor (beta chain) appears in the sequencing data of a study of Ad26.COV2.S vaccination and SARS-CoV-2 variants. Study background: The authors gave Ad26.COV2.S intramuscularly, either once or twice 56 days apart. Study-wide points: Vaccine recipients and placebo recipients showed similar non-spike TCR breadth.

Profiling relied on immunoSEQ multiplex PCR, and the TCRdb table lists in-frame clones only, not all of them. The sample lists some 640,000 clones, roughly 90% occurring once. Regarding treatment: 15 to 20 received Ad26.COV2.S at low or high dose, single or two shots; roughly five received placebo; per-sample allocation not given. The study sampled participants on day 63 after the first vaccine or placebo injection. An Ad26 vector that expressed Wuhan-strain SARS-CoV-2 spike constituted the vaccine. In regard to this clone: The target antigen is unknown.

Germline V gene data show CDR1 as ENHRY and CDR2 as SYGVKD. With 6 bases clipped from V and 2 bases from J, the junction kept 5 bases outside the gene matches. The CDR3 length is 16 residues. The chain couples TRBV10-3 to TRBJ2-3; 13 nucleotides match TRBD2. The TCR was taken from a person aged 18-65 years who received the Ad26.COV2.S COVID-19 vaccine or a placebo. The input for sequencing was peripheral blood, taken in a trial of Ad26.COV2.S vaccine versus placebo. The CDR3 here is CAIRAGTSGVTDTQYF. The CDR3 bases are TGTGCCATCAGGGCCGGGACTAGCGGGGTCACAGATACGCAGTATTTT.